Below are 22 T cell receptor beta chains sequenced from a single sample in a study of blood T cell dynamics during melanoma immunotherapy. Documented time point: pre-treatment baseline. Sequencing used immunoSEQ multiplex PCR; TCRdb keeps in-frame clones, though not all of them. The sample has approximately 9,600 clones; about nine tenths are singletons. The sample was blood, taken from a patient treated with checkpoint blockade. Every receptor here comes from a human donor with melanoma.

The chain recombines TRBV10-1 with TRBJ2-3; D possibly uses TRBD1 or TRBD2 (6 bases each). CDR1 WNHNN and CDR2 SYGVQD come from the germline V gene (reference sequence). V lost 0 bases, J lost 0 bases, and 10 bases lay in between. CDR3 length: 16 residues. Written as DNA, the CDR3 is TGCGCCAGCAGTGAGTCTGGGGGGCCTAGCACAGATACGCAGTATTTT. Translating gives CASSESGGPSTDTQYF.

The CDR3 loop reads CSAADQGYNEQFF. As DNA, the CDR3 is TGCAGCGCCGCGGACCAGGGATACAATGAGCAGTTCTTC. The J gene is TRBJ2-1, the V gene TRBV29-1, with a weak D call TRBD1 (5 bases). CDR1 and CDR2 from the germline V gene are SQVTM and ANQGSEA. CDR3 length: 13 residues. V was pared by 7 bases and J by 4 bases, with 14 bases between.

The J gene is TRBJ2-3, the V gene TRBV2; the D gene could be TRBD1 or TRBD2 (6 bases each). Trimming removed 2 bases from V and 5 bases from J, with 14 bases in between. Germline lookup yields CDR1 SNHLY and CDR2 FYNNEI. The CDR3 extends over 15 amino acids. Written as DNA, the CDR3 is TGTGCCAGCAGTGAACAGGGGCAGGGAGGAGATACGCAGTATTTT. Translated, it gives CASSEQGQGGDTQYF.

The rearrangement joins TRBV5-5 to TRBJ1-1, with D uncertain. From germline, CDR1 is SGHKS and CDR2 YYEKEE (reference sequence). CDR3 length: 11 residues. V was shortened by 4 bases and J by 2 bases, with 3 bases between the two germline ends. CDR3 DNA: TGTGCCAGCAGCCCTAACACTGAAGCTTTCTTT. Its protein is CASSPNTEAFF.

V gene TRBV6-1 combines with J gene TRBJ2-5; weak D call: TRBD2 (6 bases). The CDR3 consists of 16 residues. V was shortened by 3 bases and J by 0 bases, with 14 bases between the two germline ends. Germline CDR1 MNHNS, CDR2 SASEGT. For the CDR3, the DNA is TGTGCCAGCAGTGATCTTAGCGGTGCGTACCAAGAGACCCAGTACTTC. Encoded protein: CASSDLSGAYQETQYF.

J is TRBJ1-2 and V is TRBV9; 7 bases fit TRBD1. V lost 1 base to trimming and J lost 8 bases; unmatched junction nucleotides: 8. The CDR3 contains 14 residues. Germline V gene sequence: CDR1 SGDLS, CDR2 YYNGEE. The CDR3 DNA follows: TGTGCCAGCAGCGTACCCGGAGGGGGCGGGGGCTACACCTTC. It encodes CASSVPGGGGGYTF.

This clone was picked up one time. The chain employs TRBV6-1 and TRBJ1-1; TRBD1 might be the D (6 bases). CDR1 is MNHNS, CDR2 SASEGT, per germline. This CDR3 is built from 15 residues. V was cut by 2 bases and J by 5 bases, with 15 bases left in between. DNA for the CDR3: TGTGCCAGCAGTGAAAGATCGGGGGCTTGGACTGAAGCTTTCTTT. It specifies CASSERSGAWTEAFF.

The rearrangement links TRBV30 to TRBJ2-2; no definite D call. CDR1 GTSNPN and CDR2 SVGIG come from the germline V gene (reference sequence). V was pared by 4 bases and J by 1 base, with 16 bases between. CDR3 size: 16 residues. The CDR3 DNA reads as TGTGCCTGGAAGGGTAACAGTGGGGTGAACACCGGGGAGCTGTTTTTT. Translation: CAWKGNSGVNTGELFF.

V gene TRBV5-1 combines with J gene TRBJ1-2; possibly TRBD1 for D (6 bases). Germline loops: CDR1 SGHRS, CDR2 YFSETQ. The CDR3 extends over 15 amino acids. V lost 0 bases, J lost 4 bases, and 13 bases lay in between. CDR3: CASSLDGQLVYGYTF. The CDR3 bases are TGCGCCAGCAGCTTGGACGGACAGCTAGTCTATGGCTACACCTTC.

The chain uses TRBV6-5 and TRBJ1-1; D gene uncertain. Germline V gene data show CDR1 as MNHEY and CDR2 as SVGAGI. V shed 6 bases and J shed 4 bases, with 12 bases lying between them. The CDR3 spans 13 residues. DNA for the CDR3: TGTGCCAGCAGACCCCGGATGGGCACTGAAGCTTTCTTT. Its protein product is CASRPRMGTEAFF.

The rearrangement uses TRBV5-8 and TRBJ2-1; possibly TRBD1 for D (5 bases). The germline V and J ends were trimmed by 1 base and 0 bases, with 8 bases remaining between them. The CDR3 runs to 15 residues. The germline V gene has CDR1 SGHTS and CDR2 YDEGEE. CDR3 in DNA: TGTGCCAGCAGCTTGTTCAGGGACTCCTACAATGAGCAGTTCTTC. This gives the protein CASSLFRDSYNEQFF.

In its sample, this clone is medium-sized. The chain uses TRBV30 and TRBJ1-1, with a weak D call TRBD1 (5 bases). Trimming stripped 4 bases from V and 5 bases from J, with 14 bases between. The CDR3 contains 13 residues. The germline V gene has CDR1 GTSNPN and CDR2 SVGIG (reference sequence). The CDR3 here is CAWTQDKGTEAFF. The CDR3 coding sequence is TGTGCCTGGACCCAGGACAAGGGGACTGAAGCTTTCTTT. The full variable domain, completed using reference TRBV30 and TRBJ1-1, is SQTIHQWPATLVQPVGSPLSLECTVEGTSNPNLYWYRQAAGRGLQLLFYSVGIGQISSEVPQNLSASRPQDRQFILSSKKLLLSDSGFYLCAWTQDKGTEAFFGQGTRLTVV.

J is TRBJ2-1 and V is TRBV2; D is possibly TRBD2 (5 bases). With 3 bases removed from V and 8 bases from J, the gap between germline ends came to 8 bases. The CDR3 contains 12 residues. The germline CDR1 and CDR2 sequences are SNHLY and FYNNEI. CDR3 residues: CASSDRGYEQFF. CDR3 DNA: TGTGCCAGCAGTGATCGGGGATATGAGCAGTTCTTC. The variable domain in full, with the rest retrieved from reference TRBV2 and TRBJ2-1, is EPEVTQTPSHQVTQMGQEVILRCVPISNHLYFYWYRQILGQKVEFLVSFYNNEISEKSEIFDDQFSVERPDGSNFTLKIRSTKLEDSAMYFCASSDRGYEQFFGPGTRLTVL.

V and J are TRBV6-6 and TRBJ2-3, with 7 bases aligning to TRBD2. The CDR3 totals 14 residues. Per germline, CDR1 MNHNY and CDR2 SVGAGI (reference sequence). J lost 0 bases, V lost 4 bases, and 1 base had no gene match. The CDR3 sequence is CASSWTSSTDTQYF. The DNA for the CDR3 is TGTGCCAGCAGTTGGACTAGTAGCACAGATACGCAGTATTTT.

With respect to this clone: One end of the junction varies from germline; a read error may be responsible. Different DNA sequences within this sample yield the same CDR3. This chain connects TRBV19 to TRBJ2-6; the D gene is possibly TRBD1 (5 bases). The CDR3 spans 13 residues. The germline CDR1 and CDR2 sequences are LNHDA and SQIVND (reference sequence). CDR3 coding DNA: TGTGCCAGTAGACGGTCTGGGGCCAACGTCCTGACCTTC. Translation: CASRRSGANVLTF.

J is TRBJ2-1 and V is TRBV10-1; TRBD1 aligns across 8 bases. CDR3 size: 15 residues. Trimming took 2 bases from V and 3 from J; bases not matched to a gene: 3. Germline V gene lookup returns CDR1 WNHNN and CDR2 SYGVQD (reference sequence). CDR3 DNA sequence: TGCGCCAGCAGTGAGAATACAGGGGGCTACAATGAGCAGTTCTTC. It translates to CASSENTGGYNEQFF.

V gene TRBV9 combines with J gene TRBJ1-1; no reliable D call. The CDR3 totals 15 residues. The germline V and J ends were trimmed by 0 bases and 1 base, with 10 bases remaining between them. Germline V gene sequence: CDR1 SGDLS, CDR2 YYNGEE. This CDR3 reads CASSVDPSANTEAFF. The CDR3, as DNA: TGTGCCAGCAGCGTAGATCCCTCAGCGAACACTGAAGCTTTCTTT.

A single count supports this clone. CDR3 sequence reads: CASSSAGTGRAKNIQYF. Here the CDR3 DNA reads TGTGCCAGCAGCTCAGCCGGGACAGGGAGGGCCAAAAACATTCAGTACTTC. This chain joins TRBV11-2 and TRBJ2-4, with 9 nucleotides matching TRBD1. Germline V lookup: CDR1 SGHAT, CDR2 FQNNGV. CDR3 size: 17 residues. J gave up 1 base and V 4 bases, and 8 bases lay outside the gene matches.

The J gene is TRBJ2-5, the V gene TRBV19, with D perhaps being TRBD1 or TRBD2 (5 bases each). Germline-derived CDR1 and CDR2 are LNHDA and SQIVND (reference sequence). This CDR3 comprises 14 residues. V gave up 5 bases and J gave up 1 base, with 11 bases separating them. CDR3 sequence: CASSGGAIQETQYF. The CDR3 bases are TGTGCCAGTAGTGGGGGTGCAATCCAAGAGACCCAGTACTTC. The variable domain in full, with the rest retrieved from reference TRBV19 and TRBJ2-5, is DGGITQSPKYLFRKEGQNVTLSCEQNLNHDAMYWYRQDPGQGLRLIYYSQIVNDFQKGDIAEGYSVSREKKESFPLTVTSAQKNPTAFYLCASSGGAIQETQYFGPGTRLLVL.

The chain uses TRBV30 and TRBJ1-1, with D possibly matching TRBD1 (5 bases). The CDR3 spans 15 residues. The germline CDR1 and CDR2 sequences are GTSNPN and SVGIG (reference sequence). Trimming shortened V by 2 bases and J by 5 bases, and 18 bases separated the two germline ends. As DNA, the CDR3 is TGTGCCTGGAGTCCCAAGGGTTCGGAGGGGACTGAAGCTTTCTTT. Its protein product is CAWSPKGSEGTEAFF.

In nucleotides, the CDR3 is TGTGCCAGCAGTGACCCAGGTTTGCTGGGGGGCGAGCAGTACTTC. This encodes CASSDPGLLGGEQYF. V usage is TRBV6-1 and J usage is TRBJ2-7, with a weak D call TRBD2 (6 bases). The CDR3 totals 15 residues. Germline CDR1 and CDR2: MNHNS and SASEGT. Trimming took 3 bases from V and 6 from J, leaving 18 bases between them.

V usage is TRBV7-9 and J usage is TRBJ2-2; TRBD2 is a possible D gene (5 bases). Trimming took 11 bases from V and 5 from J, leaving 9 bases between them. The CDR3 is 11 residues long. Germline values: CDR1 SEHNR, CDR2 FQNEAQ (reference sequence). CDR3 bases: TGTGCCGTTGGAGGAACCGGGGAGCTGTTTTTT. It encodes CAVGGTGELFF. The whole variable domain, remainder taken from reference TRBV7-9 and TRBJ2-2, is DTGVSQNPRHKITKRGQNVTFRCDPISEHNRLYWYRQTLGQGPEFLTYFQNEAQLEKSRLLSDRFSAERPKGSFSTLEIQRTEQGDSAMYLCAVGGTGELFFGEGSRLTVL.